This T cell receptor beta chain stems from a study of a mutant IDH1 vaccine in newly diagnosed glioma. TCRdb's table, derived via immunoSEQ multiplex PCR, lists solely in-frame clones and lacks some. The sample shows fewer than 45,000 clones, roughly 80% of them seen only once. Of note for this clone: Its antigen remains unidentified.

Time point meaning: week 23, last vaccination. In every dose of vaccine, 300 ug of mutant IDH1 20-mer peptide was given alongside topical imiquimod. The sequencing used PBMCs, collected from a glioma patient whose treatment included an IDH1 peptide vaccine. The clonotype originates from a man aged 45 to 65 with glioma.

The CDR3 here is CASSPRGLAGGVRTGELFF. As DNA, the CDR3 is TGCGCCAGCAGCCCACGCGGGCTAGCGGGGGGGGTCCGCACCGGGGAGCTGTTTTTT. This chain connects TRBV4-1 to TRBJ2-2; 12 bases line up with TRBD2. Trimming removed 4 bases from V and 4 bases from J; junction bases left unmatched: 13. The CDR3 contains 19 residues. Germline-derived CDR1 and CDR2 are MGHRA and YSYEKL.